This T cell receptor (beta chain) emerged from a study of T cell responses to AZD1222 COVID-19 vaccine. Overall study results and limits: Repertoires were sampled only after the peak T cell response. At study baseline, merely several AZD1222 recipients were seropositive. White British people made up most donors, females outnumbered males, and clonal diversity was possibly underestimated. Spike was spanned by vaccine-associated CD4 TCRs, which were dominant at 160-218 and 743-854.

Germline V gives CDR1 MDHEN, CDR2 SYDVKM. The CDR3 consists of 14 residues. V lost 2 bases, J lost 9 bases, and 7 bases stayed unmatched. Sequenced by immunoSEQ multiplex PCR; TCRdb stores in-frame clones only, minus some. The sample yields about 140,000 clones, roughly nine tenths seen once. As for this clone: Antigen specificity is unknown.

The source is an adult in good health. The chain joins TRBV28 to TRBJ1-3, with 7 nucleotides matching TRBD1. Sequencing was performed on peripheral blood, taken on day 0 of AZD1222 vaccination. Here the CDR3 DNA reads TGTGCCAGCAGTTTACAGGGGGTCCGGGGCACCATATATTTT. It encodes CASSLQGVRGTIYF.